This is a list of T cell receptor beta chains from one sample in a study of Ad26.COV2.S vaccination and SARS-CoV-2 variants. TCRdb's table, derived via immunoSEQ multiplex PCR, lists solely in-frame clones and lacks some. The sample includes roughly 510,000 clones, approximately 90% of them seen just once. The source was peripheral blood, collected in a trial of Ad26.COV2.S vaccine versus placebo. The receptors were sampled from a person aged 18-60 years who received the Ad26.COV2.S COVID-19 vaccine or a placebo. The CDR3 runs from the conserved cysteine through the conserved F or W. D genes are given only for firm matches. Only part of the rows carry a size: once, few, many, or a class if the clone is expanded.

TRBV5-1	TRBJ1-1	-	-	CASSLVPAGSNTEAFF	TGCGCCAGCAGCTTGGTGCCCGCGGGGTCGAACACTGAAGCTTTCTTT
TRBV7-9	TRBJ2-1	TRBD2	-	CASSRVSGRARNEQFF	TGTGCCAGCAGTCGGGTTAGCGGGAGAGCTAGGAATGAGCAGTTCTTC
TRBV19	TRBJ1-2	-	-	CASSIARPDYGYTF	TGTGCCAGTAGTATCGCGCGTCCGGACTATGGCTACACCTTC
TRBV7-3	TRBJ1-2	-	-	CASSLGGSRHDGYTF	TGTGCCAGCAGCTTAGGGGGGTCGCGGCACGATGGCTACACCTTC
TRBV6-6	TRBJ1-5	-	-	CASSYSSFSQPQHF	TGTGCCAGCAGTTACTCGTCTTTCAGTCAGCCCCAGCATTTT
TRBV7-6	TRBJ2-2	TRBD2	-	CASSLEGTSGITGELFF	TGTGCCAGCAGCTTAGAGGGGACTAGCGGGATCACCGGGGAGCTGTTTTTT
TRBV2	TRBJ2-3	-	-	CASTGRAGGRDTQYF	TGTGCCAGCACCGGGAGAGCAGGGGGACGAGATACGCAGTATTTT
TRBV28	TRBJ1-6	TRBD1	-	CASSTGDRYSPLHF	TGTGCCAGCAGCACCGGGGACAGGTATTCACCCCTCCACTTT
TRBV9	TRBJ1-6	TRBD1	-	CASSGGTGVGSPLHF	TGTGCCAGCAGCGGAGGGACAGGGGTGGGTTCACCCCTCCACTTT
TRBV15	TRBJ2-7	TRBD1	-	CATSRRDSAYEQYF	TGTGCCACCAGCAGGAGGGACAGTGCCTACGAGCAGTACTTC
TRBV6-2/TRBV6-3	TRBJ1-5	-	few	CASSKPGAGNQPQHF	TGTGCCAGCAGTAAGCCCGGGGCGGGCAATCAGCCCCAGCATTTT
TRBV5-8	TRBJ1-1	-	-	CASNPRLNTEAFF	TGTGCCAGTAACCCGCGGTTGAACACTGAAGCTTTCTTT
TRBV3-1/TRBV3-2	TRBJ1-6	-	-	CASSQGTAYSPLHF	TGTGCCAGCAGCCAAGGGACAGCCTATTCACCCCTCCACTTT
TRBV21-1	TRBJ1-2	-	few	CASSKGKGTPFNYGYTF	TGTGCCAGCAGCAAGGGTAAGGGAACCCCCTTTAACTATGGCTACACCTTC
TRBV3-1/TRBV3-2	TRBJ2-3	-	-	CASSDLSPDTQYF	TGTGCCAGCAGCGATCTCTCCCCAGATACGCAGTATTTT
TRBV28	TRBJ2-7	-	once	CASSSQPLRGAGDEQYF	TGTGCCAGCAGTTCCCAACCCCTGCGAGGGGCTGGGGACGAGCAGTACTTC
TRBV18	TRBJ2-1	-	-	CASTGSGHEQFF	TGTGCCAGCACGGGATCGGGCCATGAGCAGTTCTTC
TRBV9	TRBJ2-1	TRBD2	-	CASSGTSGGYNEQFF	TGTGCCAGCAGCGGGACTAGCGGGGGGTACAATGAGCAGTTCTTC
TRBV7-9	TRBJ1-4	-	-	CASSLGAGGSVNEKLFF	TGTGCCAGCAGCTTAGGGGCAGGAGGATCGGTGAATGAAAAACTGTTTTTT
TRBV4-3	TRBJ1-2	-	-	CASSQVAGVNYGYTF	TGCGCCAGCAGCCAAGTAGCAGGGGTTAACTATGGCTACACCTTC
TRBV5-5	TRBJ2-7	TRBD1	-	CASSLTGLDYEQYF	TGTGCCAGCAGCCTGACAGGGTTGGACTACGAGCAGTACTTC
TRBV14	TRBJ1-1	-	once	CASSQDLFSTEAFF	TGTGCCAGCAGCCAAGACCTATTCAGCACTGAAGCTTTCTTT
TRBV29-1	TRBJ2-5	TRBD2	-	CSVLGLADQETQYF	TGCAGCGTTCTAGGACTAGCGGACCAAGAGACCCAGTACTTC
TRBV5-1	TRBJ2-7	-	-	CASSPAQGSPSLEQYF	TGCGCCAGCAGCCCCGCACAGGGATCCCCCTCCCTCGAGCAGTACTTC
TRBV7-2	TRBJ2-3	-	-	CASSLRSTSDTDTQYF	TGTGCCAGCAGCTTACGTTCCACCTCGGACACAGATACGCAGTATTTT
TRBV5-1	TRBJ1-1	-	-	CASSLTEIDGAFF	TGCGCCAGCAGCTTGACGGAAATTGATGGAGCTTTCTTT
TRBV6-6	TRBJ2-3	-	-	CASSPGQTRTDTQYF	TGTGCCAGCAGCCCCGGACAGACCCGCACAGATACGCAGTATTTT
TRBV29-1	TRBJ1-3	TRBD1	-	CSVEERDRGYTIYF	TGCAGCGTTGAAGAGCGGGACAGGGGATACACCATATATTTT
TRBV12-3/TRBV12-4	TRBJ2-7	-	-	CASSLRQYEQYF	TGTGCCAGCAGTTTGAGACAGTACGAGCAGTACTTC
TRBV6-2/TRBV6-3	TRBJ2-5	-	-	CASSYRETQYF	TGTGCCAGCAGTTACCGAGAGACCCAGTACTTC
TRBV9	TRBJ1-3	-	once	CASSLRTGSGNTIYF	TGTGCCAGCAGCCTGCGGACGGGCTCTGGAAACACCATATATTTT
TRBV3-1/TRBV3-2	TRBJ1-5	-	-	CASSRGQPGSNQPQHF	TGTGCCAGCAGCCGTGGCCAGCCCGGGAGCAATCAGCCCCAGCATTTT
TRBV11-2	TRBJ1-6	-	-	CASSLRRNSPLHF	TGTGCCAGCAGCTTGCGCCGAAATTCACCCCTCCACTTT
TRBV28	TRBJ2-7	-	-	CASLPHTGPKQYF	TGTGCCAGCCTCCCCCACACGGGACCCAAGCAGTACTTC
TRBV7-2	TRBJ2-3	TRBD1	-	CASSFTGGRDTQYF	TGTGCCAGCAGCTTTACAGGGGGCAGAGATACGCAGTATTTT
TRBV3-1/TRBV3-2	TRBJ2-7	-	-	CASSPRIHYEQYF	TGTGCCAGCAGCCCCCGCATCCACTACGAGCAGTACTTC
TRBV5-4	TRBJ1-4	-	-	CASSSTGWGNEKLFF	TGTGCCAGCAGCTCTACGGGGTGGGGTAATGAAAAACTGTTTTTT
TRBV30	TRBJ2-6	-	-	CARYSGANVLTF	TGTGCCAGGTACTCTGGGGCCAACGTCCTGACTTTC
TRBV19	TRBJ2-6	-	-	CASRPQASGANVLTF	TGTGCCAGTAGGCCACAGGCCTCTGGGGCCAACGTCCTGACTTTC
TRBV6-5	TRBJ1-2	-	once	CASSDWNGYTF	TGTGCCAGCAGCGATTGGAATGGCTACACCTTC
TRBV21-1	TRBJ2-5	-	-	CASSNRKETQETQYF	TGTGCCAGCAGCAATAGGAAGGAGACCCAAGAGACCCAGTACTTC
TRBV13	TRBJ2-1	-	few	CASSKQELAGESYNEQFF	TGTGCCAGCAGCAAACAGGAGCTAGCCGGCGAGTCCTACAATGAGCAGTTCTTC